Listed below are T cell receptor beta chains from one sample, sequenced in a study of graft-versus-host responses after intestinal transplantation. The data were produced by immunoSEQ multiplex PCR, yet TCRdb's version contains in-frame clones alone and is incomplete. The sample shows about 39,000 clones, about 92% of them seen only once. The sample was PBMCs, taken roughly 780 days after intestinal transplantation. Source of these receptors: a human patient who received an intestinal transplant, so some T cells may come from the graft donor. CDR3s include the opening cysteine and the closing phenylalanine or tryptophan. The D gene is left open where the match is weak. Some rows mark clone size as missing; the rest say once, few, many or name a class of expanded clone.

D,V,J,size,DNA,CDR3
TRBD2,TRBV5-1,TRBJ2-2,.,TGCGCCAGCAGTTATTCCGGGACTAGCGACCACACCGGGGAGCTGTTTTTT,CASSYSGTSDHTGELFF
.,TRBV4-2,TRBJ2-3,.,TGTGCCAGCAGCCAAGAGTGGGGACAACCTAGCACAGATACGCAGTATTTT,CASSQEWGQPSTDTQYF
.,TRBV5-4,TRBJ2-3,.,TGTGCCAGCAGCTTGTTGGCAGGGAGCACAGATACGCAGTATTTT,CASSLLAGSTDTQYF
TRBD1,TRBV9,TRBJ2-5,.,TGTGCCAGCAGCGACCGGGACAGGGCAAAGACCCAGTACTTC,CASSDRDRAKTQYF
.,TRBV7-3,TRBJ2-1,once,TGTGCCAGCAGCTTAACCTTCGTCAGCTCCTACAATGAGCAGTTCTTC,CASSLTFVSSYNEQFF
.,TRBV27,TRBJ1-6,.,TGTGCCAGCAGTCCCCAGCCTACATATTCACCCCTCCACTTT,CASSPQPTYSPLHF
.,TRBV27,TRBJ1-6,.,TGTGCCAGCAGTTTATCGGGTGGGGGACCACCCCTCCACTTT,CASSLSGGGPPLHF
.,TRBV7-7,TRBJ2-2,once,TGTGCCAGCAGCTTAGGCCCGGCGGGCGACACCGGGGAGCTGTTTTTT,CASSLGPAGDTGELFF
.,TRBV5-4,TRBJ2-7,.,TGTGCCAGCAGCTTAGCTCCCCCCTCCCGCAGCTCCTACGAGCAGTACTTC,CASSLAPPSRSSYEQYF
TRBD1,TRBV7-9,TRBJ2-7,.,TGTGCCAGCAGCTCCAGGACAGGGGTTTACGAGCAGTACTTC,CASSSRTGVYEQYF
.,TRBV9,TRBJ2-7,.,TGTGCCAGCAGCGCTGAAGGATCTATATCCTACGAGCAGTACTTC,CASSAEGSISYEQYF
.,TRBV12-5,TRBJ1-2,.,TGTGCTAGTGGTTTGTTGTGGCAGGCGGAGAAGGATGGCTACACCTTC,CASGLLWQAEKDGYTF
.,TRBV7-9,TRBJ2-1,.,TGTGCCAGCAGCCCTTTGGGGGGGGCGCCCAATGAGCAGTTCTTC,CASSPLGGAPNEQFF
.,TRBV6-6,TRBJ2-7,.,TGTGCCAGCAGCCCCGGCGCATGGCGGGAAATCTACGAGCAGTACTTC,CASSPGAWREIYEQYF
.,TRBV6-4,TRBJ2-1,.,TGTGCCAGCAGTGACTCGGGCGGACCGAGCCCCTCCTACAATGAGCAGTTCTTC,CASSDSGGPSPSYNEQFF
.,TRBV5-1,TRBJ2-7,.,TGCGCCAGCAGCTTGGGTGGAGTCTACGAGCAGTACTTC,CASSLGGVYEQYF